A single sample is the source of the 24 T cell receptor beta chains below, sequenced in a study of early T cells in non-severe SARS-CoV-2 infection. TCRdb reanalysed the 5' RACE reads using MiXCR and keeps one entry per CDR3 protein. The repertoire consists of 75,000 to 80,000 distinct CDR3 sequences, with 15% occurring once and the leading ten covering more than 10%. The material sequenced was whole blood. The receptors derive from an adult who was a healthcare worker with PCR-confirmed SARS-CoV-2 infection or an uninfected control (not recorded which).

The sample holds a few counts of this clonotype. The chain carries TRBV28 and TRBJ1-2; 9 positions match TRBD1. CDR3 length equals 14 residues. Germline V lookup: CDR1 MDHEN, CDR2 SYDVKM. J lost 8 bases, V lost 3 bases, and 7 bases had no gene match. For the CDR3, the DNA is TGTGCCAGCAGTTTCCGGGGGACAGGGTACGGCTACACCTTC. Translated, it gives CASSFRGTGYGYTF.

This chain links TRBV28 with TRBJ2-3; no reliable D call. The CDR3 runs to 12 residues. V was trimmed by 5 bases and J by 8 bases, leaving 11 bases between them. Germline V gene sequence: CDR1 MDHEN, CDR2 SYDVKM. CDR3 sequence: CASSPLFGTQYF. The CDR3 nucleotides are TGTGCCAGCAGTCCCCTTTTCGGTACGCAGTATTTT.

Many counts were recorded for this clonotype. CDR3 amino acids: CASSLGQGGNQPQHF. Written as DNA, the CDR3 is TGTGCCAGTAGTCTAGGACAGGGTGGCAATCAGCCCCAGCATTTT. The chain couples TRBV19 to TRBJ1-5; TRBD1 agrees at 8 bases. From germline, CDR1 is LNHDA and CDR2 SQIVND (reference sequence). V trimming: 5 bases; J trimming: 2 bases; junction bases outside the gene matches: 5. The CDR3 length is 15 residues.

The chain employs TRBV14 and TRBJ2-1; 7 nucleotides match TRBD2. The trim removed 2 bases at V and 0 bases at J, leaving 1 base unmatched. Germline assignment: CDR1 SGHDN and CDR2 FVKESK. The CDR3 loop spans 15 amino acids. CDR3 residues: CASSQPSGSYNEQFF. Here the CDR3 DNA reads TGTGCCAGCAGCCAACCTAGCGGCTCCTACAATGAGCAGTTCTTC.

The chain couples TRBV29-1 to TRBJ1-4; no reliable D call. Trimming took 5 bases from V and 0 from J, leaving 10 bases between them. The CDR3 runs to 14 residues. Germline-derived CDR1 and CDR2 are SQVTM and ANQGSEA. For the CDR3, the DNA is TGCAGCGTTCTCCCCGGAGCAACTAATGAAAAACTGTTTTTT. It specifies CSVLPGATNEKLFF.

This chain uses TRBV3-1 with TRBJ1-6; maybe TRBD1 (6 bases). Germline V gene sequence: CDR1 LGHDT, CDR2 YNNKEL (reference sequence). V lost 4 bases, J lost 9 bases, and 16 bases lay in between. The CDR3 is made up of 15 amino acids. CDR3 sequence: CASSRGAGNASPLHF. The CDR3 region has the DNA TGTGCCAGCAGCCGGGGGGCAGGGAACGCTTCACCCCTCCACTTT.

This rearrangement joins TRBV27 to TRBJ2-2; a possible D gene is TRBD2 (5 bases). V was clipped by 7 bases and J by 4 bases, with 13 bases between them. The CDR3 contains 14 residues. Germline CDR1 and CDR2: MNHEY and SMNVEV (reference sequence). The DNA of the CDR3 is TGTGCCAGCACGCGGGCCTTCCTCACCGGGGAGCTGTTTTTT. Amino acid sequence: CASTRAFLTGELFF.

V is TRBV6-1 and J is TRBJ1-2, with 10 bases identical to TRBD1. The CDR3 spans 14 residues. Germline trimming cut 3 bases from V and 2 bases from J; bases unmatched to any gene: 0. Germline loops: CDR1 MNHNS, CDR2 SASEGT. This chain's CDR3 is CASSEGQGNYGYTF. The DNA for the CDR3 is TGTGCCAGCAGTGAGGGACAGGGGAACTATGGCTACACCTTC.

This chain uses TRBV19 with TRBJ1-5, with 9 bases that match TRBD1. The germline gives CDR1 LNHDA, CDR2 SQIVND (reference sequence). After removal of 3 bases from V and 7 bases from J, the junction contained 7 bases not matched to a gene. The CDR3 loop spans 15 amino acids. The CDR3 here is CASSIGTGKGQPQHF. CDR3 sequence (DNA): TGTGCCAGTAGTATCGGGACAGGGAAGGGGCAGCCCCAGCATTTT. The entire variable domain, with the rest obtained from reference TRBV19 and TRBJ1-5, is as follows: DGGITQSPKYLFRKEGQNVTLSCEQNLNHDAMYWYRQDPGQGLRLIYYSQIVNDFQKGDIAEGYSVSREKKESFPLTVTSAQKNPTAFYLCASSIGTGKGQPQHFGDGTRLSIL.

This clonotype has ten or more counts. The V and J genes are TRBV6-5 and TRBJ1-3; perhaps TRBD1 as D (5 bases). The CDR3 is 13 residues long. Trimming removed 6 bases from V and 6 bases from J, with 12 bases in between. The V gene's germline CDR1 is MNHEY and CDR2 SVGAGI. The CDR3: CASSFGGENTIYF. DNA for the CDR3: TGTGCCAGCAGCTTCGGGGGTGAAAACACCATATATTTT.

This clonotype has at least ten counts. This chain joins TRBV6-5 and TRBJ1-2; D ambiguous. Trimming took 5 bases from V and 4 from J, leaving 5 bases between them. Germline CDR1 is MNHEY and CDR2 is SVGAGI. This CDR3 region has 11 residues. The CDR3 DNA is TGTGCCAGCAGTCGGGGCTATGGCTACACCTTC. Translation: CASSRGYGYTF.

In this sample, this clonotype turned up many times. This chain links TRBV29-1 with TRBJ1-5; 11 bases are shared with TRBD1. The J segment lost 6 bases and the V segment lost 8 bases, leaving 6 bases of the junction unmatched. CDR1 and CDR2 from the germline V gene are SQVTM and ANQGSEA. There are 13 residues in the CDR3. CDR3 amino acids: CSIRTGGGQPQHF. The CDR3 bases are TGCAGCATAAGGACAGGGGGCGGTCAGCCCCAGCATTTT.

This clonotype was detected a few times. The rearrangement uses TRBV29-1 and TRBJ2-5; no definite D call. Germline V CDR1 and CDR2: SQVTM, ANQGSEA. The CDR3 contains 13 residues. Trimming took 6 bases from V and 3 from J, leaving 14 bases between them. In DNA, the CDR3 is TGCAGCGTGGTCCCAAACACGAAAGAGACCCAGTACTTC. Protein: CSVVPNTKETQYF.

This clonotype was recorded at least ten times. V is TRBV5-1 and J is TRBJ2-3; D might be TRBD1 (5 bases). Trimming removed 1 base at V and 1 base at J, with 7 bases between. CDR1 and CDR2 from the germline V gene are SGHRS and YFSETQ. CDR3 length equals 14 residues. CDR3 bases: TGCGCCAGCAGCTTGAAAGGGGGCACAGATACGCAGTATTTT. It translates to CASSLKGGTDTQYF.

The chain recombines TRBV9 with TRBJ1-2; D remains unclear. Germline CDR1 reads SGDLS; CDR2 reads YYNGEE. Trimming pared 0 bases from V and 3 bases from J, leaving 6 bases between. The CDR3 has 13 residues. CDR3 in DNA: TGTGCCAGCAGCGTAGGCACCGACTATGGCTACACCTTC. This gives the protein CASSVGTDYGYTF.

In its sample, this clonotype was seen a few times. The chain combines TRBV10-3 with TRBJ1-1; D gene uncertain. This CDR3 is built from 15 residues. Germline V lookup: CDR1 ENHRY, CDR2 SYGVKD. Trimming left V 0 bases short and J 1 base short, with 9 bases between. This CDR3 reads CAISESASSNTEAFF. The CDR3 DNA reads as TGTGCCATCAGTGAGTCGGCGTCGTCGAACACTGAAGCTTTCTTT.

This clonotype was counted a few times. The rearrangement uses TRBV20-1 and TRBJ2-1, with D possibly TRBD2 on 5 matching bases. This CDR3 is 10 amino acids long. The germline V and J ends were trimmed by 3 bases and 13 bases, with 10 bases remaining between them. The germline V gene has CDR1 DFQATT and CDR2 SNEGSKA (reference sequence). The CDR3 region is CSASFREQFF. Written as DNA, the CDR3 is TGCAGTGCTAGTTTCCGGGAACAGTTCTTC.

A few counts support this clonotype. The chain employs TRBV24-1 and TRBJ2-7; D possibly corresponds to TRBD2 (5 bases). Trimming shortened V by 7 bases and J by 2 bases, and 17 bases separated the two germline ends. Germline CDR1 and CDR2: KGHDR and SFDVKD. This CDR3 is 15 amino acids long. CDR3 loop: CATSTLARIPYEQYF. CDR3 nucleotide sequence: TGTGCCACCAGCACATTAGCGAGAATTCCCTACGAGCAGTACTTC.

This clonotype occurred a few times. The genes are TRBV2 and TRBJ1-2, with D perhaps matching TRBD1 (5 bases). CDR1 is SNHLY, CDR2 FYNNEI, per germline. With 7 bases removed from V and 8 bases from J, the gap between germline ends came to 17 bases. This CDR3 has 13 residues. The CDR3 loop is CASKGGQLWGYTF. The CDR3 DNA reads TGTGCCAGCAAAGGAGGACAACTGTGGGGCTACACCTTC.

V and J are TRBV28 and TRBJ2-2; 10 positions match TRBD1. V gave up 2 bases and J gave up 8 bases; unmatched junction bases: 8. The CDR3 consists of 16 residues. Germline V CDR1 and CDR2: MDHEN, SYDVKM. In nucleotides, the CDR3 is TGTGCCAGCAGTTTAGGAGACAGGGGGCGTGCAGGGGAGCTGTTTTTT. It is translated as CASSLGDRGRAGELFF.

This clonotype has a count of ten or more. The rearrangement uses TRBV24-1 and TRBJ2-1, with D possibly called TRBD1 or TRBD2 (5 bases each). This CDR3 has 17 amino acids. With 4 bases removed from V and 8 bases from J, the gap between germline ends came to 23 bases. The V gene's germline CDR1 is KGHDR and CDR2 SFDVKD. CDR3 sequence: CATSESRGPRRSHEQFF. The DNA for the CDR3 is TGTGCCACCAGTGAGTCGAGGGGCCCCCGGAGATCCCATGAGCAGTTCTTC.

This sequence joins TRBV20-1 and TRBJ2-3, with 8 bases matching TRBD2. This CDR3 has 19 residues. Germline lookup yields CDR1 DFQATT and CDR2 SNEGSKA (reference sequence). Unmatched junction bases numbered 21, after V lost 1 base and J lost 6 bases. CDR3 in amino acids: CSARGTSLRRGANTDTQYF. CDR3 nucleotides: TGCAGTGCTAGAGGTACTTCACTGCGGCGGGGGGCCAACACGGATACGCAGTATTTT.

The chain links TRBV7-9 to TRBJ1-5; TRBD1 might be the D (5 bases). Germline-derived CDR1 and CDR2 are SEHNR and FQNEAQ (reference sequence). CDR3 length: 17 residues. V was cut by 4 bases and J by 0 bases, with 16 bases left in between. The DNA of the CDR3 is TGTGCCAGCAGCTCCCATGGTGGGGGTTATAGCAATCAGCCCCAGCATTTT. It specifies CASSSHGGGYSNQPQHF.

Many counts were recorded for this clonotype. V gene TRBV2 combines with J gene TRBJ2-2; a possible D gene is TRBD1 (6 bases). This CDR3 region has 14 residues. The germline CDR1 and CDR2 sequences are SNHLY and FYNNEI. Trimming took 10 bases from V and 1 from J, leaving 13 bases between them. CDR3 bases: TGTGCCATCAAGAGGGGGAGGAACACCGGGGAGCTGTTTTTT. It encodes CAIKRGRNTGELFF. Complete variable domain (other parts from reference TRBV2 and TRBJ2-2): EPEVTQTPSHQVTQMGQEVILRCVPISNHLYFYWYRQILGQKVEFLVSFYNNEISEKSEIFDDQFSVERPDGSNFTLKIRSTKLEDSAMYFCAIKRGRNTGELFFGEGSRLTVL.